Below are 28 T cell receptor beta chains sequenced from a single sample in a study of radiotherapy plus CTLA-4 blockade in lung cancer. Clones were read by immunoSEQ multiplex PCR, and TCRdb kept only the in-frame ones, dropping some. The sample includes about 97,000 clones, 65% to 75% of them seen just once. The sample was peripheral blood, taken from a patient treated with radiotherapy plus ipilimumab. These receptors all come from a human donor with non-small cell lung cancer who had a partial response to radiotherapy plus ipilimumab. Some clones in this sample may be carry-over from other donors' samples.

This clone has more than one count but fewer than ten. This chain joins TRBV7-6 and TRBJ2-7, with D possibly TRBD1 on 6 matching bases. Trimming removed 5 bases from V and 0 bases from J, with 20 bases in between. This CDR3 comprises 17 residues. Germline V gene sequence: CDR1 SGHVS, CDR2 FNYEAQ. The CDR3 sequence: CASSLKAEGVSSYEQYF. The CDR3, as DNA: TGTGCCAGCAGCCTAAAGGCCGAGGGGGTGAGCTCCTACGAGCAGTACTTC. Full variable domain (outside the CDR3, taken from reference TRBV7-6 and TRBJ2-7): GAGVSQSPRYKVTKRGQDVALRCDPISGHVSLYWYRQALGQGPEFLTYFNYEAQQDKSGLPNDRFSAERPEGSISTLTIQRTEQRDSAMYRCASSLKAEGVSSYEQYFGPGTRLTVT.

J is TRBJ2-7 and V is TRBV5-4; 7 nucleotides agree with TRBD1. Germline CDR1 SGHNT, CDR2 YYREEE (reference sequence). The CDR3 runs to 16 residues. The V segment lost 3 bases and the J segment 3 bases; nucleotides outside the gene matches: 12. CDR3 in amino acids: CASSSYRTGIDYEQYF. For the CDR3, the DNA is TGTGCCAGCAGCTCGTATCGGACAGGCATAGACTACGAGCAGTACTTC.

The chain employs TRBV29-1 and TRBJ1-2, with 10 bases matching TRBD1. Per the germline V gene, CDR1 is SQVTM and CDR2 is ANQGSEA. V was clipped by 6 bases and J by 5 bases; unmatched bases: 9. The CDR3 extends over 14 amino acids. CDR3 region: CSVKDPGQGYGYTF. The DNA for the CDR3 is TGCAGCGTAAAGGATCCGGGACAGGGGTATGGCTACACCTTC.

This rearrangement joins TRBV19 to TRBJ2-7, with TRBD1 matching over 9 bases. Germline V gene lookup returns CDR1 LNHDA and CDR2 SQIVND (reference sequence). The ends lost 5 bases at V and 4 bases at J; junction bases unmatched: 9. The CDR3 consists of 15 residues. The CDR3 DNA sequence: TGTGCCAGTAGTCCGAGACAGGGGGGATCATACGAGCAGTACTTC. It translates to CASSPRQGGSYEQYF.

This clone was found many times. The V and J genes are TRBV30 and TRBJ2-1, with 7 bases fitting TRBD1. The CDR3 is 15 amino acids. Losses at the gene ends were 0 bases for V and 7 bases for J; bases not matched to a gene: 9. Germline CDR1 is GTSNPN and CDR2 is SVGIG (reference sequence). CDR3 in DNA: TGTGCCTGGAGTGTTCCTGGACAGGCGTATAATGAGCAGTTCTTC. This gives the protein CAWSVPGQAYNEQFF.

This clone was seen once. In DNA, the CDR3 is TGTGCCAGCAAGGGCGGGGGGAACCAAGAGACCCAGTACTTC. Its protein product is CASKGGGNQETQYF. The V gene is TRBV28, the J gene TRBJ2-5; 8 bases are shared with TRBD2. V trimming: 7 bases; J trimming: 0 bases; junction bases outside the gene matches: 4. Germline V gene lookup returns CDR1 MDHEN and CDR2 SYDVKM. This CDR3 spans 14 amino acids.

This clone was seen only a few times. This chain links TRBV7-2 with TRBJ2-1; no clear D. The CDR3 sequence is 11 residues long. Germline CDR1 is SGHTA and CDR2 is FQGNSA. V dropped 5 bases and J dropped 8 bases, with 7 bases sitting between them. The CDR3, as DNA: TGTGCCAGCAGCAACTTCGATGAGCAGTTCTTC. Its protein is CASSNFDEQFF.

The rearrangement uses TRBV7-6 and TRBJ2-1, with D tentatively TRBD2 (6 bases). Trimming pared 0 bases from V and 3 bases from J, leaving 9 bases between. Germline V gene lookup returns CDR1 SGHVS and CDR2 FNYEAQ. The CDR3 is 15 residues long. DNA for the CDR3: TGTGCCAGCAGCTTAGCCCTGGGGGGCTACAATGAGCAGTTCTTC. Encoded protein: CASSLALGGYNEQFF.

This chain uses TRBV2 with TRBJ2-5; no firm D call. The CDR3 runs to 12 residues. Trimming pared 8 bases from V and 2 bases from J, leaving 9 bases between. Germline lookup yields CDR1 SNHLY and CDR2 FYNNEI. The CDR3 DNA follows: TGTGCCAGCGTGGTGAGGCAAGAGACCCAGTACTTC. Residues: CASVVRQETQYF.

The chain uses TRBV4-1 and TRBJ1-1, with TRBD1 as a possible D gene (5 bases). Trimming removed 4 bases at V and 4 bases at J, with 16 bases between. The CDR3 consists of 15 residues. Germline V lookup: CDR1 MGHRA, CDR2 YSYEKL. CDR3 sequence: CASSPRTPWGTEAFF. The DNA for the CDR3 is TGCGCCAGCAGCCCCCGGACACCTTGGGGCACTGAAGCTTTCTTT.

This chain joins TRBV2 and TRBJ2-5, with D tentatively TRBD2 (6 bases). The V and J ends lost 3 bases and 1 base respectively, with 15 bases between them. Germline assignment: CDR1 SNHLY and CDR2 FYNNEI. The CDR3 runs to 16 residues. CDR3 sequence (DNA): TGTGCCAGCAGTGACGTTGGCGGGAAGATCCAAGAGACCCAGTACTTC. The encoded protein is CASSDVGGKIQETQYF.

J is TRBJ1-4 and V is TRBV10-2, with D possibly TRBD1 on 6 matching bases. The V end was cut by 4 bases, the J end by 8 bases, with 14 bases between. The CDR3 extends over 14 amino acids. The V gene's germline CDR1 is WSHSY and CDR2 SAAADI. The CDR3: CASSGEGVGEKLFF. In DNA form, the CDR3 reads TGCGCCAGCAGTGGAGAGGGGGTAGGGGAAAAACTGTTTTTT.

The chain links TRBV19 to TRBJ2-3; TRBD2 is a possible D gene (5 bases). V gave up 3 bases and J gave up 1 base, with 8 bases separating them. The CDR3 covers 14 residues. Germline V gene data show CDR1 as LNHDA and CDR2 as SQIVND (reference sequence). The CDR3 loop is CASSILGGTDTQYF. For the CDR3, the DNA is TGTGCCAGTAGTATCCTCGGGGGCACAGATACGCAGTATTTT.

The genes are TRBV10-3 and TRBJ2-3; a possible D gene is TRBD1 (6 bases). CDR3 size: 12 residues. The germline gives CDR1 ENHRY, CDR2 SYGVKD. V was pared by 10 bases and J by 6 bases, with 14 bases between. The CDR3 region has the DNA TGTGCCAGCGGGCCAACAGGGGATACGCAGTATTTT. This codes for CASGPTGDTQYF.

This chain joins TRBV27 and TRBJ2-3; TRBD2 matches 7 bases. V lost 5 bases and J lost 5; bases outside the gene matches: 7. This CDR3 comprises 14 residues. Germline V gene data show CDR1 as MNHEY and CDR2 as SMNVEV (reference sequence). CDR3 in amino acids: CASSTIIAGDTQYF. CDR3 sequence (DNA): TGTGCCAGCAGTACTATAATAGCGGGAGATACGCAGTATTTT.

This chain's CDR3 is CASSQGAGTDTQYF. The CDR3 nucleotides are TGTGCCAGTAGTCAGGGGGCTGGCACAGATACGCAGTATTTT. The J gene is TRBJ2-3, the V gene TRBV19, with 8 bases aligning to TRBD1. With V trimmed by 5 bases and J by 1 base, 2 bases remained unmatched. The germline gives CDR1 LNHDA, CDR2 SQIVND (reference sequence). The CDR3 extends over 14 amino acids. Filled out from reference TRBV19 and TRBJ2-3, the complete variable domain reads DGGITQSPKYLFRKEGQNVTLSCEQNLNHDAMYWYRQDPGQGLRLIYYSQIVNDFQKGDIAEGYSVSREKKESFPLTVTSAQKNPTAFYLCASSQGAGTDTQYFGPGTRLTVL.

The gene calls are TRBV7-8 and TRBJ1-5; 8 positions agree with TRBD1. V shed 6 bases, J shed 4 bases, and the junction held 8 bases outside the gene matches. CDR3 size: 15 residues. Germline CDR1 reads SGHVS; CDR2 reads FQNEAQ. CDR3 nucleotides: TGTGCCAGCAGTTTCGGACAGGGCGTTAATCAGCCCCAGCATTTT. Its translation is CASSFGQGVNQPQHF.

The chain has TRBV25-1 and TRBJ2-1; 10 nucleotides align to TRBD2. Germline V gene data show CDR1 as MGHDK and CDR2 as SYGVNS. The CDR3 spans 16 residues. V was pared by 3 bases and J by 4 bases, with 6 bases of the junction left unmatched. The CDR3 coding sequence is TGTGCCAGCAGTGACCATAGCGGGGGGTGGTACAATGAGCAGTTCTTC. Translation: CASSDHSGGWYNEQFF.

The chain uses TRBV5-4 and TRBJ2-7; 8 bases fit TRBD1. CDR3 size: 12 residues. V shed 4 bases, J shed 7 bases, and the junction held 4 bases outside the gene matches. Per the germline V gene, CDR1 is SGHNT and CDR2 is YYREEE (reference sequence). The CDR3 DNA is TGTGCCAGCAGCGTCGACAGGGGAGAGCAGTACTTC. Translating it yields CASSVDRGEQYF. The whole variable domain, remainder taken from reference TRBV5-4 and TRBJ2-7, is ETGVTQSPTHLIKTRGQQVTLRCSSQSGHNTVSWYQQALGQGPQFIFQYYREEENGRGNFPPRFSGLQFPNYSSELNVNALELDDSALYLCASSVDRGEQYFGPGTRLTVT.

This rearrangement joins TRBV5-1 to TRBJ2-1, with 11 positions matching TRBD2. The length of the CDR3 is 15 residues. Trimming took 6 bases from V and 9 from J; bases not matched to a gene: 11. CDR1 is SGHRS and CDR2 is YFSETQ in the germline V gene. The CDR3 here is CASTHSGTSGGEQFF. The CDR3 DNA follows: TGCGCCAGCACTCACTCGGGGACTAGCGGTGGTGAGCAGTTCTTC.

The rearrangement joins TRBV28 to TRBJ1-1, with TRBD1 as a possible D gene (5 bases). The ends were cut back, 6 bases at V and 1 base at J, with 6 bases in the middle. The CDR3 length is 12 residues. The germline V gene encodes CDR1 MDHEN and CDR2 SYDVKM. As DNA, the CDR3 is TGTGCCAGCAGGGGGGGGAACACTGAAGCTTTCTTT. Encoded protein: CASRGGNTEAFF.

The V call is TRBV5-1, the J call TRBJ2-1; TRBD2 aligns across 10 bases. The CDR3 runs to 16 residues. V was clipped by 1 base and J by 0 bases; unmatched bases: 1. Germline loops: CDR1 SGHRS, CDR2 YFSETQ. The CDR3 loop reads CASSLTSGNSYNEQFF. The CDR3 nucleotides read TGCGCCAGCAGCTTGACTAGCGGGAACTCCTACAATGAGCAGTTCTTC.

The rearrangement joins TRBV19 to TRBJ1-5, with a tentative D call TRBD1 (6 bases). The CDR3 consists of 13 residues. Germline V lookup: CDR1 LNHDA, CDR2 SQIVND (reference sequence). The ends were cut back, 5 bases at V and 7 bases at J, with 12 bases in the middle. In DNA, the CDR3 is TGTGCCAGTAGTTCACAGGGTACACAGCCCCAGCATTTT. Translation gives CASSSQGTQPQHF.

In this sample, this clone turned up a few times. The rearrangement uses TRBV19 and TRBJ1-2; tentatively, D is TRBD1 (6 bases). Per the germline V gene, CDR1 is LNHDA and CDR2 is SQIVND (reference sequence). The CDR3 length is 14 residues. V lost 3 bases to trimming and J lost 7 bases, with 15 bases between them. The CDR3 protein is CASSMGHPGRGYTF. As DNA, the CDR3 is TGTGCCAGTAGTATGGGACACCCCGGACGTGGCTACACCTTC.

This clone is a singleton in its sample. This chain links TRBV19 with TRBJ2-1, with TRBD2 matching over 8 bases. The germline gives CDR1 LNHDA, CDR2 SQIVND (reference sequence). Unmatched junction bases numbered 12, after V lost 5 bases and J lost 6 bases. This CDR3 region has 16 residues. In nucleotides, the CDR3 is TGTGCCAGTAGTCCCCGCGGTAGCGGGAACGGCAATGAGCAGTTCTTC. This gives the protein CASSPRGSGNGNEQFF.

The CDR3 protein is CASRVDQGETQYF. CDR3 coding DNA: TGTGCCAGCAGGGTGGATCAGGGAGAGACCCAGTACTTC. V usage is TRBV2 and J usage is TRBJ2-5, with D perhaps TRBD1 (5 bases). The V end lost 6 bases, the J end lost 4 bases, and 12 bases lay between the germline ends. This CDR3 is built from 13 residues. Germline V lookup: CDR1 SNHLY, CDR2 FYNNEI.

This clone was recorded once. This chain connects TRBV19 to TRBJ2-2; D ambiguous. CDR1 LNHDA and CDR2 SQIVND come from the germline V gene (reference sequence). V was cut by 1 base and J by 0 bases, with 6 bases left in between. This CDR3 region has 15 residues. DNA of the CDR3: TGTGCCAGTAGTATAGTGGGCACGAACACCGGGGAGCTGTTTTTT. This sequence encodes CASSIVGTNTGELFF.

The CDR3, as DNA: TGCGCCAGCAGCTATGAGAGCCGCTCTGGAAACACCATATATTTT. Its translation: CASSYESRSGNTIYF. The rearrangement links TRBV5-1 to TRBJ1-3; no firm D call. Per germline, CDR1 SGHRS and CDR2 YFSETQ. V shed 3 bases and J shed 0 bases, with 10 bases lying between them. The CDR3 is 15 amino acids.